This passage covers 22 T cell receptor beta chains from one sample sequenced in a study of shared clonotypes between healthy human individuals. Using immunoSEQ multiplex PCR, the repertoire was profiled, and TCRdb retains in-frame clones only, with some absent. This table has about 1.1 million clones, 70% to 85% appearing once. Sequencing input: memory CD4+ T cells from PBMCs. Stated subset: CD45RA-negative fraction. The source of these receptors is a man aged 18 to 29 in good health. Some clones in this sample may be carry-over from other donors' samples.

The rearrangement uses TRBV6-1 and TRBJ1-1; TRBD1 matches 8 bases. Germline V gene lookup returns CDR1 MNHNS and CDR2 SASEGT. V trimming: 10 bases; J trimming: 1 base; junction bases outside the gene matches: 11. The length of the CDR3 is 15 residues. The CDR3 reads CATNRGTGGNTEAFF. The CDR3 DNA sequence: TGTGCCACCAATCGAGGGACAGGCGGGAACACTGAAGCTTTCTTT.

A note on this clone: Within the sample, other DNA sequences also encode this same CDR3. This chain joins TRBV28 and TRBJ2-1, with a weak D call TRBD2 (6 bases). Trimming removed 3 bases from V and 0 bases from J, with 12 bases in between. This CDR3 is 16 amino acids long. Germline-derived CDR1 and CDR2 are MDHEN and SYDVKM. CDR3 protein: CASSLIGGSSYNEQFF. CDR3 DNA sequence: TGTGCCAGCAGTTTGATCGGGGGAAGCTCCTACAATGAGCAGTTCTTC.

This sequence joins TRBV7-2 and TRBJ2-2, with 9 bases that match TRBD1. V lost 5 bases to trimming and J lost 3 bases; unmatched junction nucleotides: 7. Germline CDR1 and CDR2: SGHTA and FQGNSA. The CDR3 runs to 16 residues. The CDR3 sequence is CASSRYRGLDTGELFF. The CDR3 DNA reads as TGTGCCAGCAGCCGCTACAGGGGGCTGGACACCGGGGAGCTGTTTTTT.

This clone was counted between two and nine times. Other nucleotide sequences from this sample produce the same CDR3. This chain joins TRBV7-2 and TRBJ2-7; 7 nucleotides match TRBD2. Germline V lookup: CDR1 SGHTA, CDR2 FQGNSA. V gave up 1 base and J gave up 2 bases; unmatched junction bases: 2. CDR3 length: 14 amino acids. The chain's CDR3 is CASSLGGTTYEQYF. In nucleotides, the CDR3 is TGTGCCAGCAGCTTAGGGGGGACTACCTACGAGCAGTACTTC.

The rearrangement joins TRBV7-3 to TRBJ2-7; D may be TRBD1 (5 bases). The CDR3 runs to 13 residues. The germline CDR1 and CDR2 sequences are SGHTA and FQGTGA. Trimming removed 2 bases at V and 6 bases at J, with 11 bases between. The CDR3 spells CASSLQGSGEQYF. The CDR3 coding sequence is TGTGCCAGCAGCTTACAGGGATCAGGCGAGCAGTACTTC. Complete variable domain (other parts from reference TRBV7-3 and TRBJ2-7): GAGVSQTPSNKVTEKGKYVELRCDPISGHTALYWYRQSLGQGPEFLIYFQGTGAADDSGLPNDRFFAVRPEGSVSTLKIQRTERGDSAVYLCASSLQGSGEQYFGPGTRLTVT.

The CDR3 nucleotides are TGTGCCAGCAGCGGGGACAGGTCCACCGGGGAGCTGTTTTTT. Its translation: CASSGDRSTGELFF. This chain joins TRBV5-4 and TRBJ2-2; 8 positions agree with TRBD1. The CDR3 spans 14 residues. The germline V gene has CDR1 SGHNT and CDR2 YYREEE (reference sequence). V was clipped by 4 bases and J by 4 bases; unmatched bases: 3.

This clone was detected only once. The V and J genes are TRBV25-1 and TRBJ2-2; 7 positions agree with TRBD2. The germline V gene encodes CDR1 MGHDK and CDR2 SYGVNS. V trimming: 4 bases; J trimming: 3 bases; junction bases outside the gene matches: 8. The CDR3 is 16 residues long. CDR3 bases: TGTGCCAGCAGTGTGGCGGGGAGGGCCGACACCGGGGAGCTGTTTTTT. Protein: CASSVAGRADTGELFF.

This chain links TRBV5-1 with TRBJ2-7; D not certain. CDR1 and CDR2 from the germline V gene are SGHRS and YFSETQ. The V end was cut by 2 bases, the J end by 1 base, with 10 bases between. This CDR3 has 14 residues. The CDR3 loop is CASSLRTDSYEQYF. CDR3 sequence (DNA): TGCGCCAGCAGCTTAAGGACGGATTCCTACGAGCAGTACTTC.

The rearrangement links TRBV18 to TRBJ1-5; TRBD1 matches at 8 bases. V trimming: 3 bases; J trimming: 3 bases; junction bases outside the gene matches: 7. The V gene's germline CDR1 is KGHSH and CDR2 LQKENI. The CDR3 runs 16 residues. CDR3 sequence reads: CASSPSGTGFNQPQHF. For the CDR3, the DNA is TGTGCCAGCTCACCCAGCGGGACAGGCTTCAATCAGCCCCAGCATTTT.

V and J are TRBV6-1 and TRBJ1-5; 7 nucleotides align to TRBD1. This CDR3 has 14 residues. The V and J ends lost 5 bases and 3 bases, in that order; junction bases with no gene match: 4. Germline V lookup: CDR1 MNHNS, CDR2 SASEGT. In DNA form, the CDR3 reads TGTGCCAGCAGTTTCGGACAGGTCAATCAGCCCCAGCATTTT. Translated: CASSFGQVNQPQHF.

V usage is TRBV7-9 and J usage is TRBJ2-7; 9 positions match TRBD2. CDR1 and CDR2 (germline): SEHNR, FQNEAQ (reference sequence). CDR3 length: 14 residues. Trimming cost V 2 bases and J 6 bases; bases outside gene matches: 5. For the CDR3, the DNA is TGTGCCAGCAGCTTATTAGCGGGAGTACCCGAGCAGTACTTC. It specifies CASSLLAGVPEQYF.

CDR3 sequence reads: CASGYVYEQYF. The CDR3 region has the DNA TGTGCCAGCGGGTACGTTTACGAGCAGTACTTC. The rearrangement uses TRBV28 and TRBJ2-7, with D unclear. Germline V gene sequence: CDR1 MDHEN, CDR2 SYDVKM. There are 11 residues in the CDR3. V was pared by 8 bases and J by 4 bases, with 9 bases between.

The chain carries TRBV6-5 and TRBJ1-2; 9 nucleotides align to TRBD1. Losses at the gene ends were 4 bases for V and 8 bases for J; bases not matched to a gene: 5. The CDR3 is made up of 13 amino acids. Germline-derived CDR1 and CDR2 are MNHEY and SVGAGI. CDR3 DNA: TGTGCCAGCAGTTGGACAGGGGCACGAGGCTACACCTTC. Translation gives CASSWTGARGYTF.

The chain links TRBV28 to TRBJ1-2; tentatively, D is TRBD1 (5 bases). V was pared by 10 bases and J by 0 bases, with 15 bases between. Germline V gives CDR1 MDHEN, CDR2 SYDVKM. The CDR3 is made up of 14 amino acids. The CDR3 region has the DNA TGTGCCACCCAGAGTCCGGGGGCTAACTATGGCTACACCTTC. Protein product: CATQSPGANYGYTF.

This clone was found once. This chain uses TRBV6-5 with TRBJ2-7; D remains unclear. The CDR3 is 11 residues long. Deletions cut 10 bases from V and 5 bases from J, with 12 bases between. Germline V lookup: CDR1 MNHEY, CDR2 SVGAGI. The CDR3 DNA follows: TGTGCCACTATGAGAAGGGACGAGCAGTACTTC. The encoded protein is CATMRRDEQYF.

This chain uses TRBV2 with TRBJ1-4; 11 nucleotides align to TRBD1. This CDR3 has 14 residues. The germline gives CDR1 SNHLY, CDR2 FYNNEI. J was trimmed by 8 bases and V by 6 bases; bases with no gene match: 5. The CDR3 region is CASRDRDRGEKLFF. CDR3 coding DNA: TGTGCCAGCAGAGACCGGGACAGGGGGGAAAAACTGTTTTTT.

The sample holds a few counts of this clone. The gene calls are TRBV27 and TRBJ1-1; no clear D. Trimming stripped 2 bases from V and 1 base from J, with 14 bases between. The CDR3 contains 16 residues. Germline V lookup: CDR1 MNHEY, CDR2 SMNVEV (reference sequence). The CDR3 region has the DNA TGTGCCAGCAGTTTAAAGGGTTGGGCTACGAACACTGAAGCTTTCTTT. It codes for CASSLKGWATNTEAFF.

This chain connects TRBV30 to TRBJ2-5, with D tentatively TRBD1 (5 bases). Germline V lookup: CDR1 GTSNPN, CDR2 SVGIG (reference sequence). This CDR3 is built from 12 residues. Deletions cut 5 bases from V and 4 bases from J, with 11 bases between. The CDR3 DNA is TGTGCCTGGGCTCGGACATCAGAGACCCAGTACTTC. Its protein is CAWARTSETQYF.

The J gene is TRBJ1-1, the V gene TRBV29-1; D ambiguous. The CDR3 has 13 amino acids. The germline gives CDR1 SQVTM, CDR2 ANQGSEA. V was clipped by 8 bases and J by 3 bases, with 16 bases between them. The CDR3 sequence: CSPTGLADTEAFF. The CDR3 bases are TGCAGCCCCACTGGGCTGGCAGACACTGAAGCTTTCTTT.

This rearrangement joins TRBV6-5 to TRBJ1-2, with 7 bases aligning to TRBD1. Germline V lookup: CDR1 MNHEY, CDR2 SVGAGI. V dropped 6 bases and J dropped 2; count of bases not matched to a gene: 6. This CDR3 region has 14 residues. The CDR3 loop is CASRTGDLNYGYTF. In DNA form, the CDR3 reads TGTGCCAGCAGAACAGGGGATTTGAACTATGGCTACACCTTC.

This chain's CDR3 is CAWSLQDRLLSPSYEQYF. CDR3 DNA sequence: TGTGCCTGGAGCCTCCAGGACAGGTTACTGTCCCCTTCCTACGAGCAGTACTTC. The chain uses TRBV30 and TRBJ2-7; TRBD1 matches at 7 bases. Trimming removed 3 bases from V and 1 base from J; junction bases left unmatched: 18. Germline CDR1 GTSNPN, CDR2 SVGIG (reference sequence). The CDR3 spans 18 residues. The complete variable domain, with remaining parts taken from reference TRBV30 and TRBJ2-7, reads SQTIHQWPATLVQPVGSPLSLECTVEGTSNPNLYWYRQAAGRGLQLLFYSVGIGQISSEVPQNLSASRPQDRQFILSSKKLLLSDSGFYLCAWSLQDRLLSPSYEQYFGPGTRLTVT.

CDR3 amino acids: CSVVGEETQYF. In DNA form, the CDR3 reads TGCAGCGTTGTTGGGGAAGAGACCCAGTACTTC. This chain joins TRBV29-1 and TRBJ2-5; D uncertain. V lost 4 bases and J 3 bases, leaving 6 bases between the germline ends. The CDR3 is made up of 11 amino acids. Germline lookup yields CDR1 SQVTM and CDR2 ANQGSEA.